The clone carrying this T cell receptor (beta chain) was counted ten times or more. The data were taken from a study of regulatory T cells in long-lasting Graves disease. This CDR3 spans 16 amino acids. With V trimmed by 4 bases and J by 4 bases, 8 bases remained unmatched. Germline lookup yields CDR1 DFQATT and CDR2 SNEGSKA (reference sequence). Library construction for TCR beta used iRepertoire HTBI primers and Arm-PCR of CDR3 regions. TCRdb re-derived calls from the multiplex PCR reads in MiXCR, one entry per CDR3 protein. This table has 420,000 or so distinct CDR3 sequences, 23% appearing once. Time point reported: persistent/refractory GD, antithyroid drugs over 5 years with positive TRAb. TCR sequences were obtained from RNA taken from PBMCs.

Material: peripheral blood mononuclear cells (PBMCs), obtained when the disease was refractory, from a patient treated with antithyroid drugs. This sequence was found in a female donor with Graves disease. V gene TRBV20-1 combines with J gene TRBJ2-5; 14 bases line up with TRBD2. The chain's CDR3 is CSAIQGLAGVLETQYF. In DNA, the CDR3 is TGCAGTGCTATCCAGGGACTAGCGGGAGTGTTAGAGACCCAGTACTTC.